These 20 T cell receptor beta chains share one sample of origin, sequenced in a study of T cell responses to AZD1222 COVID-19 vaccine. TCRdb's copy holds only in-frame clones and misses some; the assay was immunoSEQ multiplex PCR. The sample shows 100,000 to 150,000 clones, around 90% of them seen only once. The specimen was peripheral blood, collected 28 days after the second AZD1222 dose. The origin of the receptors is an adult who received the AZD1222 COVID-19 vaccine.

The chain is built from TRBV15 and TRBJ1-4, with D hard to call. The V end lost 0 bases, the J end lost 5 bases, and 10 bases lay between the germline ends. The CDR3 covers 15 residues. From germline, CDR1 is LNHNV and CDR2 YYDKDF (reference sequence). The CDR3 DNA reads TGTGCCACCAGCAGAGACCCGTACGGAAATGAAAAACTGTTTTTT. This translates into CATSRDPYGNEKLFF.

This clone was picked up a small number of times. The V call is TRBV6-2 or TRBV6-3, the J call TRBJ2-3; 7 positions agree with TRBD2. The V and J ends lost 5 bases and 0 bases, in that order; junction bases with no gene match: 2. The CDR3 is made up of 14 amino acids. Looked up from germline, CDR1 is MNHEY and CDR2 is SVGEGT. CDR3 DNA sequence: TGTGCCAGCAGTGGGGGGGTAAGCACAGATACGCAGTATTTT. As protein: CASSGGVSTDTQYF.

The chain recombines TRBV7-9 with TRBJ1-4; TRBD1 matches at 7 bases. J was trimmed by 2 bases and V by 4 bases; bases with no gene match: 13. Per germline, CDR1 SEHNR and CDR2 FQNEAQ (reference sequence). The length of the CDR3 is 18 residues. CDR3 region: CASSSSTGAFSTNEKLFF. As DNA, the CDR3 is TGTGCCAGCAGCTCCTCTACAGGGGCCTTCTCGACTAATGAAAAACTGTTTTTT.

The gene calls are TRBV6-4 and TRBJ2-3; unclear D gene. Trimming cost V 0 bases and J 1 base, with 8 bases left between them. This CDR3 is built from 15 residues. Germline lookup yields CDR1 MRHNA and CDR2 SNTAGT. DNA for the CDR3: TGTGCCAGCAGTGACTCGAACGGTGGCACAGATACGCAGTATTTT. Protein product: CASSDSNGGTDTQYF.

This clone was counted a single time. The chain is built from TRBV30 and TRBJ1-4, with D maybe TRBD1 (5 bases). Germline lookup yields CDR1 GTSNPN and CDR2 SVGIG (reference sequence). The CDR3 consists of 15 residues. Trimming took 3 bases from V and 3 from J, leaving 14 bases between them. The CDR3 region is CAWRWGRASNEKLFF. The CDR3 DNA sequence: TGTGCCTGGAGATGGGGCAGGGCCTCTAATGAAAAACTGTTTTTT.

The chain recombines TRBV13 with TRBJ2-5; D not certain. V gave up 0 bases and J gave up 5 bases, with 13 bases separating them. Germline loops: CDR1 PRHDT, CDR2 FYEKMQ (reference sequence). The CDR3 has 15 residues. The CDR3 DNA sequence: TGTGCCAGCAGCTTAGGAGCCCGGTCGATGGAGACCCAGTACTTC. This gives the protein CASSLGARSMETQYF.

V and J are TRBV11-2 and TRBJ1-5; D gene uncertain. V was pared by 0 bases and J by 9 bases, with 15 bases between. The CDR3 contains 15 residues. Germline V CDR1 and CDR2: SGHAT, FQNNGV. CDR3 in DNA: TGTGCCAGCAGCTTAGATTTGGAGGGCCTAGGGCCCCAGCATTTT. This codes for CASSLDLEGLGPQHF.

This chain uses TRBV29-1 with TRBJ1-1, with D perhaps TRBD1 (5 bases). Per the germline V gene, CDR1 is SQVTM and CDR2 is ANQGSEA. This CDR3 comprises 12 residues. V dropped 4 bases and J dropped 5 bases, with 11 bases sitting between them. The CDR3 DNA follows: TGCAGCGTTGTTCAGGGAGAGACTGAAGCTTTCTTT. Residues: CSVVQGETEAFF. The full variable domain, rest sourced from reference TRBV29-1 and TRBJ1-1, is SAVISQKPSRDICQRGTSLTIQCQVDSQVTMMFWYRQQPGQSLTLIATANQGSEATYESGFVIDKFPISRPNLTFSTLTVSNMSPEDSSIYLCSVVQGETEAFFGQGTRLTVV.

This clone was seen only once. The CDR3 DNA follows: TGTGCCAGCAGCCCCGGACTATACGAGCAGTACTTC. Amino acid sequence: CASSPGLYEQYF. This rearrangement joins TRBV28 to TRBJ2-7; maybe TRBD2 (6 bases). The V end was cut by 6 bases, the J end by 4 bases, with 10 bases between. Germline V gene lookup returns CDR1 MDHEN and CDR2 SYDVKM. The CDR3 is made up of 12 amino acids.

The chain recombines TRBV5-6 with TRBJ2-1; tentatively, D is TRBD1 (6 bases). V lost 7 bases and J 5 bases, leaving 13 bases between the germline ends. This CDR3 region has 13 residues. In germline, CDR1 is SGHDT, CDR2 YYEEEE. The CDR3 here is CASSEQGHNEQFF. As DNA, the CDR3 is TGTGCCAGCTCCGAACAGGGCCACAATGAGCAGTTCTTC.

The chain joins TRBV9 to TRBJ2-7; D is unresolved. The length of the CDR3 is 14 residues. The V gene lost 0 bases and the J gene lost 3 bases, with 10 bases spanning the gap. Germline CDR1 reads SGDLS; CDR2 reads YYNGEE. CDR3 coding DNA: TGTGCCAGCAGCGTAGACTCGCAGATCTACGAGCAGTACTTC. This encodes CASSVDSQIYEQYF.

The rearrangement uses TRBV5-1 and TRBJ1-3; D is undetermined. The CDR3 spans 15 residues. From germline, CDR1 is SGHRS and CDR2 YFSETQ. V was cut by 0 bases and J by 4 bases, with 11 bases left in between. DNA of the CDR3: TGCGCCAGCAGCTTGGTGGCAGGTGCCGGAAACACCATATATTTT. Translating it yields CASSLVAGAGNTIYF.

The chain combines TRBV7-2 with TRBJ2-1, with TRBD2 identical over 10 bases. The CDR3 spans 17 residues. From germline, CDR1 is SGHTA and CDR2 FQGNSA. With V trimmed by 2 bases and J by 1 base, 5 bases remained unmatched. The CDR3 sequence: CASSLFTSGISYNEQFF. In DNA, the CDR3 is TGTGCCAGCAGCTTATTTACTAGCGGGATTTCCTACAATGAGCAGTTCTTC.

This clone was picked up a small number of times. This chain links TRBV7-9 with TRBJ2-7, with D unclear. The CDR3 runs 12 residues. Trimming left V 4 bases short and J 3 bases short, with 7 bases between. The germline V gene encodes CDR1 SEHNR and CDR2 FQNEAQ (reference sequence). CDR3 sequence (DNA): TGTGCCAGCAGCTCTTACAACTACGAGCAGTACTTC. Translated: CASSSYNYEQYF.

The rearrangement links TRBV28 to TRBJ1-2; maybe TRBD1 (6 bases). The CDR3 has 13 residues. Germline lookup yields CDR1 MDHEN and CDR2 SYDVKM. Trimming took off 10 bases at V and 4 bases at J, with 16 bases between the two ends. The CDR3 here is CATPGGGVYGYTF. Written as DNA, the CDR3 is TGTGCCACCCCAGGAGGGGGGGTCTATGGCTACACCTTC.

The V gene is TRBV19, the J gene TRBJ1-3; the D gene is possibly TRBD1 (6 bases). CDR1 is LNHDA, CDR2 SQIVND, per germline (reference sequence). The CDR3 sequence is 16 residues long. Trimming left V 3 bases short and J 3 bases short, with 15 bases between. The CDR3 sequence: CASSMGRTVVGNTIYF. In nucleotides, the CDR3 is TGTGCCAGTAGTATGGGCCGGACAGTTGTTGGAAACACCATATATTTT.

This sequence joins TRBV28 and TRBJ1-1, with D tentatively TRBD1 (5 bases). The CDR3 contains 12 residues. CDR1 and CDR2 (germline): MDHEN, SYDVKM. V lost 6 bases and J 9 bases, leaving 14 bases between the germline ends. DNA for the CDR3: TGTGCCAGCAGGCTGGGGGGGAGGCAAGCTTTCTTT. It codes for CASRLGGRQAFF.

The rearrangement links TRBV9 to TRBJ1-2; D remains ambiguous. Trimming took 3 bases from V and 5 from J, leaving 17 bases between them. Germline V gene data show CDR1 as SGDLS and CDR2 as YYNGEE. This CDR3 contains 15 residues. In nucleotides, the CDR3 is TGTGCCAGCAGCGGAAATATGGCCTCTGGGTATGGCTACACCTTC. This encodes CASSGNMASGYGYTF.

The CDR3 coding sequence is TGTGCCAGCAGCTTTGAGGGAGGATTCACTGAAGCTTTCTTT. Translated: CASSFEGGFTEAFF. This sequence joins TRBV7-3 and TRBJ1-1; D gene ambiguous. The V end was cut by 3 bases, the J end by 4 bases, with 12 bases between. The CDR3 loop spans 14 amino acids. Looked up from germline, CDR1 is SGHTA and CDR2 is FQGTGA.

This clone appeared once. The V call is TRBV29-1, the J call TRBJ2-7, with 7 bases that match TRBD1. Trimming at V came to 1 base and at J to 9 bases, leaving 12 bases not matched to a gene. This CDR3 spans 14 amino acids. In germline, CDR1 is SQVTM, CDR2 ANQGSEA. DNA of the CDR3: TGCAGCGTTGAAGCGGACAGGCGGATTGGGTTGCAGTACTTC. Protein product: CSVEADRRIGLQYF.